The source of this T cell receptor beta chain is a study of T cell changes during pregnancy in multiple sclerosis. Generated by immunoSEQ multiplex PCR, the TCRdb table keeps only in-frame clones and is missing some. The sample holds 40,000 to 60,000 clones; 85% to 95% are singletons and the top ten take around 1%. Germline CDR1 is SGDLS and CDR2 is YYNGEE. The CDR3 contains 13 residues. With V trimmed by 4 bases and J by 1 base, 1 base remained unmatched. V usage is TRBV9 and J usage is TRBJ1-1; 7 bases agree with TRBD1. Sequenced here: peripheral blood, sampled after pregnancy. The TCR was taken from a female donor with multiple sclerosis, enrolled in a pregnancy study. For the CDR3, the DNA is TGTGCCAGCAGCTGGACAGGGAACACTGAAGCTTTCTTT. It yields the protein CASSWTGNTEAFF.